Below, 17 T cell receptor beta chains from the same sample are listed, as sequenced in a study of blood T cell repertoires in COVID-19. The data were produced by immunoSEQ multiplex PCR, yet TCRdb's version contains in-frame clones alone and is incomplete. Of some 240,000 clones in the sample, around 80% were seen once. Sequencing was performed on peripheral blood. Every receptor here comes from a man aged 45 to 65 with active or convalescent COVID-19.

CDR3 residues: CASASSYNEQFF. As DNA, the CDR3 is TGTGCCAGCGCCAGCTCCTACAATGAGCAGTTCTTC. V and J are TRBV28 and TRBJ2-1; no clear D. CDR1 is MDHEN, CDR2 SYDVKM, per germline. This CDR3 is 12 amino acids long. V was cut by 8 bases and J by 0 bases, with 5 bases left in between.

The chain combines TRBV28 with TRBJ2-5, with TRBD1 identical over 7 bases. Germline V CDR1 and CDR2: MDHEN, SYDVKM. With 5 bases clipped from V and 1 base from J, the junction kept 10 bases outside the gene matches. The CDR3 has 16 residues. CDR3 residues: CASSPDRERGQETQYF. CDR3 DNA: TGTGCCAGCAGTCCTGACAGGGAGAGGGGCCAAGAGACCCAGTACTTC. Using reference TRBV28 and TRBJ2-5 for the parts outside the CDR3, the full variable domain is DVKVTQSSRYLVKRTGEKVFLECVQDMDHENMFWYRQDPGLGLRLIYFSYDVKMKEKGDIPEGYSVSREKKERFSLILESASTNQTSMYLCASSPDRERGQETQYFGPGTRLLVL.

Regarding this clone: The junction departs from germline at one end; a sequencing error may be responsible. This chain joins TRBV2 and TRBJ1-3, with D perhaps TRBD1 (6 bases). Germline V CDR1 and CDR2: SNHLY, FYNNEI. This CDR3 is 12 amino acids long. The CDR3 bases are TGTGCCTGCAGGACAGACGGAAACACCATATATTTT. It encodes CACRTDGNTIYF. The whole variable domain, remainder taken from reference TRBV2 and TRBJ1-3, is EPEVTQTPSHQVTQMGQEVILRCVPISNHLYFYWYRQILGQKVEFLVSFYNNEISEKSEIFDDQFSVERPDGSNFTLKIRSTKLEDSAMYFCACRTDGNTIYFGEGSWLTVV.

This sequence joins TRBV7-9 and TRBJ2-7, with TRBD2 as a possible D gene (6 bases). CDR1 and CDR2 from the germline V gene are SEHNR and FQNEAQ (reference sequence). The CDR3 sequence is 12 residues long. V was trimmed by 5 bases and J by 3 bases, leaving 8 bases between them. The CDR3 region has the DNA TGTGCCAGCAGCCCCGGGGGCTACGAGCAGTACTTC. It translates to CASSPGGYEQYF. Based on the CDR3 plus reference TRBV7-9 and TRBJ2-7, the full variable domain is DTGVSQNPRHKITKRGQNVTFRCDPISEHNRLYWYRQTLGQGPEFLTYFQNEAQLEKSRLLSDRFSAERPKGSFSTLEIQRTEQGDSAMYLCASSPGGYEQYFGPGTRLTVT.

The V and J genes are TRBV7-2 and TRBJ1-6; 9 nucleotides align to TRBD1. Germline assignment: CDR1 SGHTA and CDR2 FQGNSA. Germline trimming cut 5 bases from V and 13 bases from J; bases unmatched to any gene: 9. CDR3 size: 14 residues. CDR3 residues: CASSPDRGFSPLHF. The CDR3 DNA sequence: TGTGCCAGCAGCCCTGACAGGGGGTTCAGTCCCCTCCACTTT.

CDR3: CASGAQGGGLEQYV. The CDR3 DNA reads TGTGCCAGTGGAGCCCAGGGGGGAGGTCTCGAGCAGTACGTC. This chain uses TRBV6-5 with TRBJ2-7, with D maybe TRBD1 (7 bases). This CDR3 region has 14 residues. Trimming took 9 bases from V and 6 from J, leaving 21 bases between them. Per germline, CDR1 MNHEY and CDR2 SVGAGI.

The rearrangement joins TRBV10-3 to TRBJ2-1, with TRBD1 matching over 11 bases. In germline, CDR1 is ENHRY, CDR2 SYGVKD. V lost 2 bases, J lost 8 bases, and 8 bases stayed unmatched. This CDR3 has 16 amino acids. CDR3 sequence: CAISEVGQGASDEQFF. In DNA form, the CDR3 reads TGTGCCATCAGTGAGGTAGGACAGGGGGCTTCCGATGAGCAGTTCTTC.

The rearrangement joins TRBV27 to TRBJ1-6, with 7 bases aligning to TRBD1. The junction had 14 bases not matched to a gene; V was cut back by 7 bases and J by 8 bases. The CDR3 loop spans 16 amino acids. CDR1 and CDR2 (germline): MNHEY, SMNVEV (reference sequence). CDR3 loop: CASTMPGTDFYSPLHF. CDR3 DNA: TGTGCCAGCACCATGCCCGGGACAGATTTCTATTCACCCCTCCACTTT.

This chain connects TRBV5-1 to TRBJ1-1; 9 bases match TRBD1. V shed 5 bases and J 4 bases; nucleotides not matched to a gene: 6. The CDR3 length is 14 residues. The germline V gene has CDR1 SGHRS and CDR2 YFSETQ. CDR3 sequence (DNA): TGCGCCAGCAGGGACAGGGGATGGGGCACTGAAGCTTTCTTT. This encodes CASRDRGWGTEAFF.

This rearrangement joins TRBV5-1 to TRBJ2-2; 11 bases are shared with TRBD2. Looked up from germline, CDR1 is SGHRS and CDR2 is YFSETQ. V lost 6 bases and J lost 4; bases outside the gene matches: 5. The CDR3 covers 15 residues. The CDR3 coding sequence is TGCGCCAGCAAAGGACTAGCGGGTACCACCGGGGAGCTGTTTTTT. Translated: CASKGLAGTTGELFF. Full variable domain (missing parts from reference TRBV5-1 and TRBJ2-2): KAGVTQTPRYLIKTRGQQVTLSCSPISGHRSVSWYQQTPGQGLQFLFEYFSETQRNKGNFPGRFSGRQFSNSRSEMNVSTLELGDSALYLCASKGLAGTTGELFFGEGSRLTVL.

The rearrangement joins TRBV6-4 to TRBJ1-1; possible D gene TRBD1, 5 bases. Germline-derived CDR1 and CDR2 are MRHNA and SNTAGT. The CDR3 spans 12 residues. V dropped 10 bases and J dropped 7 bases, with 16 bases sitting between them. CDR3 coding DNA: TGTGCCACCGACTCGACGGGGGGTGAAGCTTTCTTT. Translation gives CATDSTGGEAFF.

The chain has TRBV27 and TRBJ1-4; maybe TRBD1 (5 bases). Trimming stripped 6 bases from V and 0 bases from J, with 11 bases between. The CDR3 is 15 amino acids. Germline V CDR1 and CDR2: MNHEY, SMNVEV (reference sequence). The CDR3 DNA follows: TGTGCCAGCAGCAGGGCGTTATCAACTAATGAAAAACTGTTTTTT. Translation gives CASSRALSTNEKLFF. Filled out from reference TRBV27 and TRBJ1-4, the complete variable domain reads EAQVTQNPRYLITVTGKKLTVTCSQNMNHEYMSWYRQDPGLGLRQIYYSMNVEVTDKGDVPEGYKVSRKEKRNFPLILESPSPNQTSLYFCASSRALSTNEKLFFGSGTQLSVL.

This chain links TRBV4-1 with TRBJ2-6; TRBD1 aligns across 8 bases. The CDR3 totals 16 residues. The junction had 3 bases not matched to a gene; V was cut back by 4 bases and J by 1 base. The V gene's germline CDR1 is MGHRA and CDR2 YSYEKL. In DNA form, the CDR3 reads TGCGCCAGCAGCCGGGGACAGGTGTCTGGGGCCAACGTCCTGACTTTC. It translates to CASSRGQVSGANVLTF.

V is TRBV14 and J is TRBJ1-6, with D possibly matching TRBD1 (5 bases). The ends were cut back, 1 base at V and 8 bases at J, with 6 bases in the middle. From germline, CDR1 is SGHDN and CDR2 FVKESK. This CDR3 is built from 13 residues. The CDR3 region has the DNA TGTGCCAGCAGCCAAGTCAGGGATTCACCCCTCCACTTT. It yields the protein CASSQVRDSPLHF.

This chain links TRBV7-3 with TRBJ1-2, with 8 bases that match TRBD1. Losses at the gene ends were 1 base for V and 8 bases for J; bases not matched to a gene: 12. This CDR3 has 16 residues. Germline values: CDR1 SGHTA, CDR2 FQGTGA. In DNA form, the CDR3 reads TGTGCCAGCAGCTTAAGTCCAGGGGTCAGGGGGCTAGGCTACACCTTC. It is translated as CASSLSPGVRGLGYTF.

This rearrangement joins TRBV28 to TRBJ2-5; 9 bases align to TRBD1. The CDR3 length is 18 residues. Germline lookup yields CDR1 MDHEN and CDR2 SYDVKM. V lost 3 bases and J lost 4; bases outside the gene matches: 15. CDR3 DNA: TGTGCCAGCAGTTTCTCCGGTACCGGGACAGGGATGGGAGAGACCCAGTACTTC. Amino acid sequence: CASSFSGTGTGMGETQYF.

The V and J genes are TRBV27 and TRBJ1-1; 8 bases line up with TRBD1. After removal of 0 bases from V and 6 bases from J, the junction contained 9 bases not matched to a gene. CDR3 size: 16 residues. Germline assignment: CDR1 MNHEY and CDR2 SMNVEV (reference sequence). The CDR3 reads CASSLSARTGPAEAFF. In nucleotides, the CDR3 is TGTGCCAGCAGTTTATCCGCCAGGACAGGGCCGGCTGAAGCTTTCTTT.